This T cell receptor (beta chain) was documented in a study of Ad26.COV2.S vaccination and SARS-CoV-2 variants. Sequencing used immunoSEQ multiplex PCR; TCRdb keeps in-frame clones, though not all of them. The sample has just over 350,000 clones, just over 90% seen once. CDR3 length equals 14 residues. Trimming took 2 bases from V and 4 from J, leaving 10 bases between them. CDR1 SGHTS and CDR2 YDEGEE come from the germline V gene. Here the sequenced sample was peripheral blood, taken after recovery from COVID-19. The sequence derives from a human donor who had recovered from COVID-19. This chain links TRBV5-8 with TRBJ1-5; D gene unclear. The CDR3 loop reads CASSFRKGNQPQHF. CDR3 nucleotide sequence: TGTGCCAGCAGCTTTCGTAAAGGAAATCAGCCCCAGCATTTT.